The 27 T cell receptor beta chains below were found in one sample sequenced in a study of blood T cell repertoires in COVID-19. The protocol was immunoSEQ multiplex PCR, while the TCRdb copy is restricted to in-frame clones and leaves out a portion. The data show approximately 300,000 clones, approximately 81% seen once. Sequenced material: PBMCs or T cells enriched from blood (not recorded which). These receptors were taken from a woman in her twenties or thirties who had been exposed to COVID-19.

This chain joins TRBV5-6 and TRBJ1-5; unclear D gene. V shed 0 bases and J shed 0 bases, with 7 bases lying between them. Germline-derived CDR1 and CDR2 are SGHDT and YYEEEE. The CDR3 has 15 amino acids. The CDR3 region has the DNA TGTGCCAGCAGCTTGGCCCTAACTAGCAATCAGCCCCAGCATTTT. Encoded protein: CASSLALTSNQPQHF.

CDR3 bases: TGTGCCAGCAGTTTTCTACCGACAGGGGAAGGCTACACCTTC. This encodes CASSFLPTGEGYTF. This chain joins TRBV27 and TRBJ1-2, with 8 positions matching TRBD1. The CDR3 has 14 residues. The trim removed 3 bases at V and 8 bases at J, leaving 8 bases unmatched. Germline CDR1 MNHEY, CDR2 SMNVEV (reference sequence).

This rearrangement joins TRBV6-5 to TRBJ1-4; 7 nucleotides align to TRBD1. The CDR3 contains 16 residues. Germline lookup yields CDR1 MNHEY and CDR2 SVGAGI. With 3 bases clipped from V and 8 bases from J, the junction kept 12 bases outside the gene matches. The CDR3 bases are TGTGCCAGCAGTTATACCCCGGGACAGATGGGGGAAAAACTGTTTTTT. Residues: CASSYTPGQMGEKLFF.

J is TRBJ1-5 and V is TRBV28; TRBD1 agrees at 8 bases. CDR3 length: 15 amino acids. Germline lookup yields CDR1 MDHEN and CDR2 SYDVKM. V lost 7 bases, J lost 2 bases, and 7 bases stayed unmatched. CDR3 sequence: CASTGQGMGNQPQHF. CDR3 bases: TGTGCCAGCACCGGACAGGGAATGGGCAATCAGCCCCAGCATTTT.

As to this clone: Other DNA variants within this sample encode the same CDR3. The CDR3 DNA reads as TGTGCCAGCAGTACCTCCGGGACAGATACGCAGTATTTT. It specifies CASSTSGTDTQYF. The chain joins TRBV28 to TRBJ2-3; unclear D gene. V lost 5 bases and J lost 3, with 9 bases in between. The germline gives CDR1 MDHEN, CDR2 SYDVKM. This CDR3 spans 13 amino acids.

The V call is TRBV4-1, the J call TRBJ1-1; possible D gene TRBD1, 5 bases. The CDR3 is 13 amino acids. Germline CDR1 reads MGHRA; CDR2 reads YSYEKL. Trimming removed 0 bases at V and 12 bases at J, with 14 bases between. CDR3 sequence reads: CASSQDPSGWTFF. The CDR3 region has the DNA TGCGCCAGCAGCCAAGATCCATCAGGGTGGACTTTCTTT.

CDR3 nucleotide sequence: TGTGCCAGTAGTGCCCAGGGGGCGCGGGATTCACCCCTCCACTTT. Its protein is CASSAQGARDSPLHF. J is TRBJ1-6 and V is TRBV19; 8 bases match TRBD1. The CDR3 loop spans 15 amino acids. Germline V gene lookup returns CDR1 LNHDA and CDR2 SQIVND (reference sequence). The V segment lost 5 bases and the J segment 8 bases; nucleotides outside the gene matches: 8.

This chain uses TRBV2 with TRBJ1-2; 12 nucleotides agree with TRBD1. Trimming removed 6 bases from V and 4 bases from J; junction bases left unmatched: 6. The germline V gene encodes CDR1 SNHLY and CDR2 FYNNEI. CDR3 size: 15 residues. The CDR3 reads CASRAGTGGFYGYTF. In nucleotides, the CDR3 is TGTGCCAGCAGGGCCGGGACAGGGGGCTTCTATGGCTACACCTTC.

This clone was detected only a few times. The gene calls are TRBV7-9 and TRBJ1-6; the D is unclear. This CDR3 has 15 residues. The V gene's germline CDR1 is SEHNR and CDR2 FQNEAQ (reference sequence). V lost 3 bases and J lost 6, with 12 bases in between. The CDR3: CASSFTDIGNSPLHF. In DNA, the CDR3 is TGTGCCAGCAGCTTTACAGATATTGGTAATTCACCCCTCCACTTT.

This clone was seen once. The rearrangement links TRBV19 to TRBJ1-5; TRBD1 matches at 7 bases. This CDR3 spans 14 amino acids. V lost 7 bases and J lost 7; bases outside the gene matches: 10. The germline V gene encodes CDR1 LNHDA and CDR2 SQIVND (reference sequence). CDR3 sequence: CASTDDRDHQPQHF. The CDR3 bases are TGTGCCAGTACTGACGACAGGGATCACCAGCCCCAGCATTTT.

The chain links TRBV5-1 to TRBJ2-5; D is possibly TRBD1 (6 bases). The CDR3 has 16 amino acids. Germline-derived CDR1 and CDR2 are SGHRS and YFSETQ. V lost 5 bases and J 5 bases, leaving 22 bases between the germline ends. The CDR3 reads CASRLRGQGSGETQYF. Here the CDR3 DNA reads TGCGCCAGCAGGTTGAGGGGACAAGGCTCGGGGGAGACCCAGTACTTC.

This clone was observed a handful of times. J is TRBJ2-7 and V is TRBV7-2; no definite D call. This CDR3 contains 15 residues. The V and J ends lost 3 bases and 2 bases respectively, with 14 bases between them. Germline CDR1 reads SGHTA; CDR2 reads FQGNSA. The DNA for the CDR3 is TGTGCCAGCAGCTTTACGAGCGTAATTACCTACGAGCAGTACTTC. Encoded protein: CASSFTSVITYEQYF.

The chain is built from TRBV9 and TRBJ2-3; maybe TRBD2 (6 bases). Germline-derived CDR1 and CDR2 are SGDLS and YYNGEE. Between the trimmed V and J ends, which lost 0 bases and 3 bases, there was a span of 8 bases. This CDR3 region has 14 residues. CDR3 DNA sequence: TGTGCCAGCAGCGTAGAACGGGAGACAGATACGCAGTATTTT. It encodes CASSVERETDTQYF.

This chain joins TRBV7-8 and TRBJ2-5; 10 nucleotides line up with TRBD2. V shed 3 bases, J shed 4 bases, and the junction held 5 bases outside the gene matches. The CDR3 is 15 residues long. The germline CDR1 and CDR2 sequences are SGHVS and FQNEAQ. The CDR3 loop reads CASSLLAGVAETQYF. The CDR3 bases are TGTGCCAGCAGCTTGCTAGCGGGAGTTGCAGAGACCCAGTACTTC.

This clone was detected only a few times. The J gene is TRBJ2-5, the V gene TRBV30, with D maybe TRBD2 (5 bases). Trimming stripped 4 bases from V and 5 bases from J, with 14 bases between. Germline V gene lookup returns CDR1 GTSNPN and CDR2 SVGIG (reference sequence). The CDR3 spans 13 residues. CDR3 bases: TGTGCCTGGACCGAGGGAGTTGGTGAGACCCAGTACTTC. It specifies CAWTEGVGETQYF.

The chain employs TRBV4-1 and TRBJ1-3; D unclear. Germline CDR1 MGHRA, CDR2 YSYEKL. This CDR3 has 16 amino acids. Trimming shortened V by 1 base and J by 0 bases, and 10 bases separated the two germline ends. The CDR3, as DNA: TGCGCCAGCAGCCAAGGTACTCCTCGCTCTGGAAACACCATATATTTT. Amino acids: CASSQGTPRSGNTIYF.

The genes are TRBV25-1 and TRBJ2-6; 10 bases align to TRBD2. The germline V gene encodes CDR1 MGHDK and CDR2 SYGVNS. This CDR3 contains 17 residues. Trimming removed 4 bases from V and 3 bases from J; junction bases left unmatched: 6. CDR3 coding DNA: TGTGCCAGCAGTGTGGCTAGCGGGAGCTATGGGGCCAACGTCCTGACTTTC. This sequence encodes CASSVASGSYGANVLTF.

This clone was observed a single time. The chain links TRBV4-3 to TRBJ1-3; D ambiguous. Trimming took off 2 bases at V and 2 bases at J, with 10 bases between the two ends. Germline CDR1 LGHNA, CDR2 YSLEER. The CDR3 extends over 15 amino acids. CDR3 bases: TGCGCCAGCAGCCAAAGTACCGGGACTGGAAACACCATATATTTT. The encoded protein is CASSQSTGTGNTIYF.

V gene TRBV28 combines with J gene TRBJ2-7, with a weak D call TRBD2 (6 bases). The V and J ends lost 1 base and 4 bases respectively, with 11 bases between them. The CDR3 loop spans 14 amino acids. The germline CDR1 and CDR2 sequences are MDHEN and SYDVKM. In DNA form, the CDR3 reads TGTGCCAGCAGTTTATCGGGGGAAGGGTACGAGCAGTACTTC. As protein: CASSLSGEGYEQYF.

The J gene is TRBJ1-5, the V gene TRBV30; maybe TRBD1 (6 bases). Trimming took off 0 bases at V and 7 bases at J, with 10 bases between the two ends. The CDR3 has 13 amino acids. Germline lookup yields CDR1 GTSNPN and CDR2 SVGIG (reference sequence). The CDR3 protein is CAWSVHDRQPQHF. DNA of the CDR3: TGTGCCTGGAGTGTACATGACAGGCAGCCCCAGCATTTT.

This chain uses TRBV11-2 with TRBJ1-6, with D hard to call. The CDR3 spans 13 residues. The ends were cut back, 0 bases at V and 11 bases at J, with 8 bases in the middle. Germline V gives CDR1 SGHAT, CDR2 FQNNGV. This chain's CDR3 is CASSLERYPPLHF. The DNA for the CDR3 is TGTGCCAGCAGCTTAGAACGGTATCCACCCCTCCACTTT.

The chain has TRBV7-9 and TRBJ1-4; 7 nucleotides match TRBD1. With V trimmed by 5 bases and J by 7 bases, 10 bases remained unmatched. Germline V gives CDR1 SEHNR, CDR2 FQNEAQ (reference sequence). The CDR3 runs to 15 residues. CDR3 sequence: CASSLRQGGIEKLFF. The CDR3 nucleotides are TGTGCCAGCAGCCTCAGACAGGGAGGAATTGAAAAACTGTTTTTT.

The chain carries TRBV24-1 and TRBJ2-2; D unclear. V shed 6 bases and J shed 1 base, with 8 bases lying between them. The CDR3 sequence is 14 residues long. Germline-derived CDR1 and CDR2 are KGHDR and SFDVKD. The CDR3 region is CATSMRQNTGELFF. CDR3 in DNA: TGTGCCACCAGTATGAGACAGAACACCGGGGAGCTGTTTTTT.

This chain connects TRBV5-1 to TRBJ2-5; a weak D match, TRBD2 (5 bases). Germline values: CDR1 SGHRS, CDR2 YFSETQ. There are 15 residues in the CDR3. The germline V and J ends were trimmed by 1 base and 1 base, with 11 bases remaining between them. The CDR3 loop reads CASSLSRAVQETQYF. As DNA, the CDR3 is TGCGCCAGCAGCTTGTCCCGAGCGGTCCAAGAGACCCAGTACTTC. Together with reference TRBV5-1 and TRBJ2-5, the CDR3 gives the full variable domain: KAGVTQTPRYLIKTRGQQVTLSCSPISGHRSVSWYQQTPGQGLQFLFEYFSETQRNKGNFPGRFSGRQFSNSRSEMNVSTLELGDSALYLCASSLSRAVQETQYFGPGTRLLVL.

The genes are TRBV5-1 and TRBJ2-3, with 11 positions matching TRBD2. Germline CDR1 is SGHRS and CDR2 is YFSETQ. Trimming removed 4 bases from V and 1 base from J; junction bases left unmatched: 5. This CDR3 contains 16 residues. In DNA form, the CDR3 reads TGCGCCAGCAGCGGAGAGACTAGCGGGGGCACAGATACGCAGTATTTT. This encodes CASSGETSGGTDTQYF.

The chain is built from TRBV24-1 and TRBJ2-1; 8 nucleotides align to TRBD2. This CDR3 is 16 amino acids long. V dropped 4 bases and J dropped 4; count of bases not matched to a gene: 8. CDR1 is KGHDR and CDR2 is SFDVKD in the germline V gene. CDR3 DNA: TGTGCCACCAGTGACTCAAGCGGGAGTATGTACAATGAGCAGTTCTTC. Amino acid sequence: CATSDSSGSMYNEQFF.

In the case of this clone: Other nucleotide sequences in the sample specify the same CDR3. The V call is TRBV7-2, the J call TRBJ1-3; possibly TRBD1 for D (5 bases). The V and J ends lost 3 bases and 0 bases respectively, with 9 bases between them. CDR1 and CDR2 (germline): SGHTA, FQGNSA. The length of the CDR3 is 15 residues. CDR3 in amino acids: CASSLGGNSGNTIYF. CDR3 DNA: TGTGCCAGCAGCTTGGGGGGAAACTCTGGAAACACCATATATTTT.